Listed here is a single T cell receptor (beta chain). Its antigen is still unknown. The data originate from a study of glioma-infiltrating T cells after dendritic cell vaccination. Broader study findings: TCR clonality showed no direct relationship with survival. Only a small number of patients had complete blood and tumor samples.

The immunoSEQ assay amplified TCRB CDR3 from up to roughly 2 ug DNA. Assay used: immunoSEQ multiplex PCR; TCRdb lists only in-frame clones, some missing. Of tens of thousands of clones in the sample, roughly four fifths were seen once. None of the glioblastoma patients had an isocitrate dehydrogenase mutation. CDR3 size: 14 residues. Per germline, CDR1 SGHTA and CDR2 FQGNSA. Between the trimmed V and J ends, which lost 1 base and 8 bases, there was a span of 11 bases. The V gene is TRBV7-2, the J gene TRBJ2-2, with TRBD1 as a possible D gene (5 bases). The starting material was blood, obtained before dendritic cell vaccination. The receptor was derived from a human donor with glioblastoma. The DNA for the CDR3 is TGTGCCAGCAGCTTAGTAGGGGCGCCAGGGGAGCTGTTTTTT. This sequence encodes CASSLVGAPGELFF. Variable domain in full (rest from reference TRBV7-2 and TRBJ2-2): GAGVSQSPSNKVTEKGKDVELRCDPISGHTALYWYRQSLGQGLEFLIYFQGNSAPDKSGLPSDRFSAERTGGSVSTLTIQRTQQEDSAVYLCASSLVGAPGELFFGEGSRLTVL.